The 12 T cell receptor beta chains given below trace back to one sample, sequenced in a study of shared clonotypes between healthy human individuals. Selected positively for CCR7 and CD45RO-negative, naive CD8 cells excluded terminally differentiated effector memory CD45RA+ cells. Assay used: immunoSEQ multiplex PCR; TCRdb lists only in-frame clones, some missing. Here the sample spans around 2,000,000 clones, just under 95% being singletons. Sequencing input: naive CD8+ T cells sorted from blood. Every receptor here comes from a man younger than 30 in good health.

The V and J genes are TRBV19 and TRBJ1-2, with D maybe TRBD1 (6 bases). The germline V gene encodes CDR1 LNHDA and CDR2 SQIVND (reference sequence). Trimming cost V 5 bases and J 3 bases, with 19 bases left between them. The CDR3 consists of 16 residues. DNA of the CDR3: TGTGCCAGTAGTCCGTTAATGGGGGCCCCCCACTATGGCTACACCTTC. Translated: CASSPLMGAPHYGYTF.

The chain recombines TRBV2 with TRBJ2-1; the D gene is possibly TRBD2 (6 bases). V lost 6 bases and J 4 bases, leaving 16 bases between the germline ends. Germline V gene sequence: CDR1 SNHLY, CDR2 FYNNEI. This CDR3 is 15 amino acids long. The DNA of the CDR3 is TGTGCCAGCAGGGATGCGGGGAGTATTTACAATGAGCAGTTCTTC. Encoded protein: CASRDAGSIYNEQFF.

This chain connects TRBV30 to TRBJ1-1; D uncertain. CDR1 and CDR2 (germline): GTSNPN, SVGIG (reference sequence). The germline V and J ends were trimmed by 5 bases and 1 base, with 5 bases remaining between them. The CDR3 sequence is 11 residues long. CDR3 sequence reads: CAWGENTEAFF. DNA of the CDR3: TGTGCCTGGGGAGAGAACACTGAAGCTTTCTTT.

The chain joins TRBV27 to TRBJ1-2; 9 bases are shared with TRBD1. Germline V lookup: CDR1 MNHEY, CDR2 SMNVEV (reference sequence). With V trimmed by 4 bases and J by 4 bases, 4 bases remained unmatched. The CDR3 runs to 14 residues. CDR3 sequence (DNA): TGTGCCAGCAGTTCCGGGACAGGGTTCTATGGCTACACCTTC. Translated, it gives CASSSGTGFYGYTF.

The chain links TRBV19 to TRBJ1-1, with 9 bases fitting TRBD1. The CDR3 contains 17 residues. Per germline, CDR1 LNHDA and CDR2 SQIVND (reference sequence). V lost 6 bases and J lost 0; bases outside the gene matches: 11. CDR3 DNA: TGTGCCAGTAGGACCTGGGACAGGGCTTCCATGAACACTGAAGCTTTCTTT. Its translation is CASRTWDRASMNTEAFF.

CDR3 sequence reads: CASSVLAGTGNEQFF. CDR3 DNA sequence: TGTGCCAGCAGTGTTCTAGCGGGGACCGGCAATGAGCAGTTCTTC. The rearrangement joins TRBV6-4 to TRBJ2-1, with 9 bases identical to TRBD2. Germline assignment: CDR1 MRHNA and CDR2 SNTAGT. The CDR3 is 15 amino acids. Trimming took 4 bases from V and 6 from J; bases not matched to a gene: 7.

V gene TRBV7-9 combines with J gene TRBJ2-5; no reliable D call. Germline-derived CDR1 and CDR2 are SEHNR and FQNEAQ (reference sequence). V dropped 5 bases and J dropped 1 base, with 11 bases sitting between them. The CDR3 is 14 amino acids. CDR3 bases: TGTGCCAGCAGCCCCCTCGGGCCCCAAGAGACCCAGTACTTC. Its translation is CASSPLGPQETQYF. Complete variable domain (other parts from reference TRBV7-9 and TRBJ2-5): DTGVSQNPRHKITKRGQNVTFRCDPISEHNRLYWYRQTLGQGPEFLTYFQNEAQLEKSRLLSDRFSAERPKGSFSTLEIQRTEQGDSAMYLCASSPLGPQETQYFGPGTRLLVL.

The J gene is TRBJ2-7, the V gene TRBV28; TRBD1 might be the D (6 bases). Trimming took 5 bases from V and 4 from J, leaving 12 bases between them. Looked up from germline, CDR1 is MDHEN and CDR2 is SYDVKM. The CDR3 consists of 13 residues. CDR3 sequence: CASSVGGGYEQYF. The CDR3 region has the DNA TGTGCCAGCAGTGTTGGGGGCGGGTACGAGCAGTACTTC. The variable domain in full, completed from reference TRBV28 and TRBJ2-7, reads DVKVTQSSRYLVKRTGEKVFLECVQDMDHENMFWYRQDPGLGLRLIYFSYDVKMKEKGDIPEGYSVSREKKERFSLILESASTNQTSMYLCASSVGGGYEQYFGPGTRLTVT.

V usage is TRBV7-2 and J usage is TRBJ2-2; D unresolved. Germline-derived CDR1 and CDR2 are SGHTA and FQGNSA. The CDR3 extends over 16 amino acids. V was pared by 4 bases and J by 4 bases, with 16 bases between. Here the CDR3 DNA reads TGTGCCAGCAGCTCCTATTTATATGAAGGCACCGGGGAGCTGTTTTTT. Residues: CASSSYLYEGTGELFF.

This chain links TRBV4-3 with TRBJ2-1; 10 nucleotides agree with TRBD2. CDR1 LGHNA and CDR2 YSLEER come from the germline V gene. The CDR3 has 15 amino acids. J lost 6 bases, V lost 1 base, and 3 bases had no gene match. The CDR3: CASSQVLAGVNEQFF. DNA for the CDR3: TGCGCCAGCAGCCAAGTCCTAGCGGGAGTCAATGAGCAGTTCTTC.

This clone was detected only once. The V and J genes are TRBV19 and TRBJ1-5; perhaps TRBD1 as D (6 bases). The CDR3 has 16 residues. CDR1 and CDR2 from the germline V gene are LNHDA and SQIVND (reference sequence). Trimming cost V 3 bases and J 3 bases, with 15 bases left between them. The chain's CDR3 is CASSMNRVNDNQPQHF. The DNA for the CDR3 is TGTGCCAGTAGTATGAACAGGGTGAATGACAATCAGCCCCAGCATTTT.

The chain is built from TRBV15 and TRBJ2-4; tentatively, D is TRBD1 (6 bases). V was pared by 9 bases and J by 4 bases, with 13 bases between. This CDR3 contains 13 residues. The germline gives CDR1 LNHNV, CDR2 YYDKDF (reference sequence). In DNA form, the CDR3 reads TGTGCCACAGGTGAGACAGGAAAAAACATTCAGTACTTC. It codes for CATGETGKNIQYF.